This T cell receptor beta chain was documented in a study of quantifying T cell responses using KT2 cells. For the study at large: TCR alpha and beta constant-region primers primed reverse transcription of RNA.

The sample is PBMC spiked with counted cells of clone KT2. An oligo carrying a UMI was ligated to the cDNA 3' end. First-round PCR used about 4 cycles and beta primers RC1.1 and RC1.2 covering TRBC1 and TRBC2. TCR alpha and beta chains were handled separately starting at the second PCR. TCRdb used MiXCR to reprocess the UMI-ligation and nested PCR reads, holding one entry per CDR3 protein. In the table there are 39,000 or so distinct CDR3 sequences, 15% to 20% of which are singletons. As regards this clonotype: Its antigen is still unknown.

Study-level findings and limits: KT2 sequence counts showed saturation when very many KT2 cells were spiked in.

This CDR3 has 18 amino acids. Germline loops: CDR1 KGHSH, CDR2 LQKENI. Trimming shortened V by 6 bases and J by 0 bases, and 24 bases separated the two germline ends. The chain is built from TRBV18 and TRBJ2-7; D assignment may be TRBD1 or TRBD2 (5 bases each). The sample consisted of PBMCs spiked with cells of the T cell clone KT2. The receptor was derived from a human donor. In DNA, the CDR3 is TGTGCCAGCTCTGTATACAATCTCGGGACGAATTACTCCTACGAGCAGTACTTC. Protein sequence: CASSVYNLGTNYSYEQYF. Complete variable domain (other parts from reference TRBV18 and TRBJ2-7): NAGVMQNPRHLVRRRGQEARLRCSPMKGHSHVYWYRQLPEEGLKFMVYLQKENIIDESGMPKERFSAEFPKEGPSILRIQQVVRGDSAAYFCASSVYNLGTNYSYEQYFGPGTRLTVT.